One sample yielded the 6 T cell receptor beta chains listed below, sequenced in a study of response to subunit inactivated influenza vaccine. TCRdb fed the RT-PCR reads into MiXCR, producing one record per CDR3 protein. This sample carries approximately 700,000 distinct CDR3 sequences, roughly 14% of them seen once, and the ten largest clones take 6% to 7%. The sample here was PBMCs from blood, taken 14 days before vaccination. These receptors originate from a man in his forties or fifties who received an inactivated influenza vaccine.

This clonotype was counted ten times or more. The rearrangement joins TRBV5-1 to TRBJ2-5; 8 nucleotides line up with TRBD2. The CDR3 length is 15 residues. Germline-derived CDR1 and CDR2 are SGHRS and YFSETQ. V was clipped by 1 base and J by 0 bases; unmatched bases: 2. The CDR3 reads CASSLTSGYQETQYF. The DNA for the CDR3 is TGCGCCAGCAGCTTGACTAGCGGTTACCAAGAGACCCAGTACTTC.

In this sample, this clonotype turned up once. This chain connects TRBV4-3 to TRBJ2-7; tentative D call: TRBD2 (5 bases). The CDR3 runs to 15 residues. Germline V gives CDR1 LGHNA, CDR2 YSLEER. V lost 4 bases to trimming and J lost 3 bases, with 16 bases between them. CDR3 sequence reads: CASSLDRLAIYEQYF. CDR3 nucleotide sequence: TGCGCCAGCAGCCTCGATAGGTTAGCGATCTACGAGCAGTACTTC.

This clonotype has only a few counts. This chain connects TRBV4-3 to TRBJ2-1; the D gene is possibly TRBD2 (6 bases). V gave up 4 bases and J gave up 7 bases, with 17 bases separating them. The CDR3 contains 15 residues. The germline CDR1 and CDR2 sequences are LGHNA and YSLEER. This CDR3 is CASSPHALGRNEQFF. The CDR3 nucleotides are TGCGCCAGCAGCCCTCACGCCCTGGGGAGGAATGAGCAGTTCTTC.

This clonotype was found many times. V and J are TRBV12-3 or TRBV12-4 and TRBJ2-2; 7 bases fit TRBD1. CDR3 size: 15 residues. Unmatched junction bases numbered 6, after V lost 6 bases and J lost 2 bases. CDR3: CASSPGQRNTGELFF. For the CDR3, the DNA is TGTGCCAGCAGCCCGGGACAGCGAAACACCGGGGAGCTGTTTTTT.

The V and J genes are TRBV20-1 and TRBJ2-1; 8 bases match TRBD2. This CDR3 spans 14 amino acids. CDR1 is DFQATT, CDR2 SNEGSKA, per germline (reference sequence). With 0 bases clipped from V and 7 bases from J, the junction kept 5 bases outside the gene matches. The CDR3 DNA is TGCAGTGCTAGAGATCTAAAGCGGGAGAATGAGCAGTTCTTC. The encoded protein is CSARDLKRENEQFF.

The rearrangement joins TRBV4-3 to TRBJ2-2, with D uncertain. Trimming stripped 3 bases from V and 1 base from J, with 9 bases between. There are 15 residues in the CDR3. Germline CDR1 and CDR2: LGHNA and YSLEER. CDR3 sequence (DNA): TGCGCCAGCAGCCACACGACCTGGAACACCGGGGAGCTGTTTTTT. Translation: CASSHTTWNTGELFF.